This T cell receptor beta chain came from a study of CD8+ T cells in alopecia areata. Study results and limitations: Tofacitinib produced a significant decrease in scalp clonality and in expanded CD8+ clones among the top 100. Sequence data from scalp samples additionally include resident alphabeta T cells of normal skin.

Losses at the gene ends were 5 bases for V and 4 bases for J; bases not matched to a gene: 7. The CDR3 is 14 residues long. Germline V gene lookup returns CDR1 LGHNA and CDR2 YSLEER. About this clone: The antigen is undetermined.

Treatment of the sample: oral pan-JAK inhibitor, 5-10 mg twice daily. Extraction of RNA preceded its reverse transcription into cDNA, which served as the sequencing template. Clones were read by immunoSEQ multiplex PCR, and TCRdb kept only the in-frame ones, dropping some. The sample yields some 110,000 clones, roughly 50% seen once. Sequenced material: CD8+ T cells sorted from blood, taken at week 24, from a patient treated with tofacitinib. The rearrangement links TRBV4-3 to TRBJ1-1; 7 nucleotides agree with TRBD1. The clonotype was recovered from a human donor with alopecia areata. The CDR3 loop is CASSYTEGATEAFF. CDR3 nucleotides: TGCGCCAGCAGCTACACCGAGGGGGCCACTGAAGCTTTCTTT.